The rows below give T cell receptor beta chains drawn from one sample of a study of shared clonotypes between healthy human individuals. Produced via immunoSEQ multiplex PCR; TCRdb's table is partial and in-frame only. The sample lists about 1.1 million clones, 60% to 85% occurring once. The sample consisted of memory CD4+ T cells from PBMCs. The receptors were sampled from a man younger than 35 in good health. Some clones in this sample may be carry-over from other donors' samples. CDR3s include the opening cysteine and the closing phenylalanine or tryptophan. The D gene is left open where the match is weak. Not all rows give a size; the values are once, few, many and, for expanded clones, a class.

TRBV5-1,NA,14,TRBJ2-1,NA,CASSLVVASDEQFF
TRBV21-1,NA,15,TRBJ1-2,NA,CASSRRPAGLYGYTF
TRBV6-1,NA,15,TRBJ2-6,NA,CASGARGSGANVLTF
TRBV10-3,once,13,TRBJ2-7,NA,CAVRGPSLYEQYF
TRBV7-2,NA,16,TRBJ2-7,TRBD2,CASSKGLAGDSYEQYF
TRBV15,NA,15,TRBJ2-7,TRBD1,CATSGEDRGVNEQYF
TRBV2,once,13,TRBJ2-2,NA,CASSADWAGELFF
TRBV29-1,few,19,TRBJ2-3,TRBD2,CSVGGRLAGGLNPTDTQYF
TRBV19,NA,17,TRBJ1-1,TRBD1,CASTRFRPGQLNTEAFF
TRBV4-2,NA,15,TRBJ2-7,TRBD2,CASSQGLGLGYEQYF
TRBV6-5,NA,13,TRBJ1-2,NA,CAIVGRGNYGYTF
TRBV6-6,NA,14,TRBJ2-6,NA,CASDRYSGANVLTF
TRBV30,NA,12,TRBJ1-2,NA,CAWSLAASGYTF
TRBV7-3,NA,13,TRBJ1-2,NA,CASSLAGGNGYTF
TRBV5-1,NA,16,TRBJ2-1,TRBD1,CASSLSSGTAYNEQFF
TRBV11-2,NA,15,TRBJ1-2,TRBD1,CASSLRTGQNHGYTF
TRBV27,NA,14,TRBJ2-2,NA,CASSPSTKSGELFF
TRBV4-3,few,19,TRBJ2-6,NA,CASSQDRQGPSSGANVLTF
TRBV7-8,once,17,TRBJ1-2,NA,CASSLDWPNDAYYGYTF
TRBV2,NA,11,TRBJ1-1,NA,CASSADTEAFF
TRBV5-1,NA,17,TRBJ2-6,NA,CASSGHPTSSGANVLTF
TRBV11-2,NA,15,TRBJ2-1,TRBD1,CASSTGQGAYNEQFF
TRBV21-1,NA,16,TRBJ1-5,NA,CASSIYPGPSNQPQHF
TRBV19,NA,15,TRBJ2-4,TRBD1,CASSIRGTAKNIQYF
TRBV15,NA,14,TRBJ2-5,NA,CATSRGGQGGTQYF
TRBV7-3,NA,14,TRBJ2-1,TRBD2,CASRTVAGADEQFF
TRBV7-3,once,16,TRBJ2-2,TRBD2,CASSIGPGLDTGELFF
TRBV30,once,12,TRBJ1-2,NA,CAWVQGSYGYTF
TRBV27,NA,15,TRBJ2-6,NA,CASSSLGAGANVLTF
TRBV7-9,NA,16,TRBJ1-5,NA,CASSLAIGQLNQPQHF
TRBV7-9,NA,15,TRBJ2-1,TRBD2,CASSYRREVPNEQFF
TRBV28,NA,14,TRBJ1-2,TRBD1,CASSLLDREGGYTF
TRBV6-5,NA,15,TRBJ1-1,TRBD1,CASSRTGVGNTEAFF
TRBV5-4,few,14,TRBJ2-5,NA,CASSNPGGQETQYF
TRBV6-5,NA,15,TRBJ1-1,NA,CASSYSWQLNTEAFF
TRBV5-1,NA,14,TRBJ2-5,TRBD1,CASTAPGQQETQYF
TRBV18,NA,15,TRBJ2-3,TRBD2,CASSPASGSSDTQYF
TRBV28,NA,16,TRBJ2-4,NA,CASSPLGTGQRSIQYF
TRBV11-3,NA,14,TRBJ2-7,TRBD2,CASSLSGGSWEQYF
TRBV18,many,15,TRBJ2-7,TRBD2,CASSPGRENPYEQYF
TRBV18,NA,15,TRBJ1-4,NA,CASSPPGTKKEKLFF
TRBV18,NA,11,TRBJ1-1,NA,CASSPAQGAFF
TRBV28,NA,15,TRBJ2-1,NA,CASRGGGQTYNEQFF
TRBV27,NA,16,TRBJ1-2,NA,CASPHGDLETNYGYTF
TRBV27,NA,12,TRBJ2-1,TRBD1,CASRNRGNEQFF
TRBV7-9,NA,13,TRBJ2-2,NA,CATLRGSIGELFF
TRBV2,NA,14,TRBJ1-1,NA,CASSVQAMNTEAFF
TRBV5-6,NA,15,TRBJ2-2,NA,CASSLVGGNTGELFF
TRBV4-3,few,16,TRBJ2-2,TRBD1,CASSQVGTGRNGELFF
TRBV7-2,few,13,TRBJ1-1,NA,CASSLKVRVEAFF
TRBV7-2,NA,14,TRBJ2-2,NA,CASSFQARTGELFF
TRBV7-3,NA,16,TRBJ2-3,TRBD1,CASSSIQGAWTDTQYF
TRBV6-1,NA,13,TRBJ1-5,NA,CASSEVRDQPQHF
TRBV19,NA,16,TRBJ2-7,TRBD1,CASSAWIDRDRYEQYF
TRBV7-2,NA,15,TRBJ2-1,TRBD2,CASSPSREASNEQFF
TRBV4-2,NA,15,TRBJ2-2,NA,CASSRRGSDTGELFF
TRBV27,once,15,TRBJ2-1,NA,CASSFGGSRYNEQFF
TRBV12-5,once,15,TRBJ1-1,TRBD1,CASGLATGAWTEAFF
TRBV5-6,NA,16,TRBJ1-1,NA,CASSLNSGPRFTEAFF